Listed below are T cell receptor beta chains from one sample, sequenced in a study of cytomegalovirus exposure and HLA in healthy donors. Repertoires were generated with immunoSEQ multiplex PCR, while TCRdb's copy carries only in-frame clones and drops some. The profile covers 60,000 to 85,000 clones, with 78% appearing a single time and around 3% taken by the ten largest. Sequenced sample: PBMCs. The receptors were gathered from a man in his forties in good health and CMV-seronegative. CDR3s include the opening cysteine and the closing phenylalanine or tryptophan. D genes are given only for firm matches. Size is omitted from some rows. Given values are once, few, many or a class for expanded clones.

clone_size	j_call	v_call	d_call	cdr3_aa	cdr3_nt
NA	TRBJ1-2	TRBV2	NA	CASPGRGGYGYTF	TGTGCCAGCCCAGGACGGGGAGGATATGGCTACACCTTC
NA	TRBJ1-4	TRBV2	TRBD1	CATGGTGGATNEKLFF	TGTGCCACCGGGGGTACAGGGGGCGCGACTAATGAAAAACTGTTTTTT
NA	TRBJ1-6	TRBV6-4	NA	CASRDRDSPLHF	TGTGCCAGCAGGGACCGCGATTCACCCCTCCACTTT
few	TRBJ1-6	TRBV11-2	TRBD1	CASSRQGLYNSPLHF	TGTGCCAGCAGCCGACAGGGACTCTATAATTCACCCCTCCACTTT
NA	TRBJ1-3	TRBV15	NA	CATSTLPGNTIYF	TGTGCCACCAGCACCCTACCTGGAAACACCATATATTTT
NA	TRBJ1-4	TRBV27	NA	CASSLSLLGLRRRGLFF	TGTGCCAGCAGTTTATCGTTGCTGGGTCTTCGTCGGAGGGGACTGTTTTTT
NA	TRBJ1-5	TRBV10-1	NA	CASRAFCPKNQPQHF	TGCGCCAGCAGAGCCTTTTGCCCCAAAAATCAGCCCCAGCATTTT
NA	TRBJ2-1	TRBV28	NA	CASSQDREGLVYNEQFF	TGTGCCAGCAGTCAGGACAGGGAGGGTTTGGTCTACAATGAGCAGTTCTTC
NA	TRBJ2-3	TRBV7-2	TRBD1	CASRQGSDTQYF	TGTGCCAGCCGACAGGGATCAGATACGCAGTATTTT
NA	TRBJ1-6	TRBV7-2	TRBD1	CASSPSGQYNSPLHF	TGTGCCAGCAGCCCGTCGGGACAGTATAATTCACCCCTCCACTTT
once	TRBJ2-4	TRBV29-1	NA	CSVVDGGAKNIQYF	TGCAGCGTTGTCGACGGGGGAGCCAAAAACATTCAGTACTTC
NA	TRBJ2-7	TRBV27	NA	CASRQGPSYEQYF	TGTGCCAGCAGGCAGGGCCCCTCCTACGAGCAGTACTTC
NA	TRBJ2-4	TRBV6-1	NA	CASIERGWENIQYF	TGTGCCAGCATCGAGAGAGGGTGGGAAAACATTCAGTACTTC
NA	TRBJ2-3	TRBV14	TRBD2	CASSWGGYTDTQYF	TGTGCCAGCAGCTGGGGGGGATACACAGATACGCAGTATTTT
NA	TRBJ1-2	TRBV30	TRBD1	CAWSRGQGTYGYTF	TGTGCCTGGAGTCGCGGACAGGGGACGTATGGCTACACCTTC
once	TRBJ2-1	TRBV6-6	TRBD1	CASSRTGGRYNEQFF	TGTGCCAGCAGTCGTACAGGGGGCAGGTACAATGAGCAGTTCTTC
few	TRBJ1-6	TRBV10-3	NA	CAISESQGSYSPLHF	TGTGCCATCAGTGAGTCGCAGGGTAGCTACTCACCCCTCCACTTT
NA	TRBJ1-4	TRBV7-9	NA	CASSLVGRGANEKLFF	TGTGCCAGCAGCTTAGTGGGCCGGGGGGCAAATGAAAAACTGTTTTTT
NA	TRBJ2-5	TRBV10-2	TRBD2	CASSEKVRVAGGRWKTQYF	TGCGCCAGCAGTGAGAAAGTTCGAGTTGCGGGGGGGCGGTGGAAGACCCAGTACTTC
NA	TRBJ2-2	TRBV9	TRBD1	CASSVGTGGDTGELFF	TGTGCCAGCAGCGTCGGGACAGGGGGGGACACCGGGGAGCTGTTTTTT
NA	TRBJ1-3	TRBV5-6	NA	CASSLVQTSGNTIYF	TGTGCCAGCAGCTTGGTACAGACCTCTGGAAACACCATATATTTT
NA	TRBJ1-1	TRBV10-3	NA	CAISRDTTSEAFF	TGTGCCATCTCCCGCGACACCACGTCTGAAGCTTTCTTT
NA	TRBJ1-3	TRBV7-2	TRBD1	CASSWTMTGPGNTIYF	TGTGCCAGCAGCTGGACTATGACAGGGCCAGGAAACACCATATATTTT
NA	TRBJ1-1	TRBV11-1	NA	CASSRQQGNTEAFF	TGTGCCAGCAGCCGACAGCAGGGGAACACTGAAGCTTTCTTT
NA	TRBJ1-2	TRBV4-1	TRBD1	CASSQAGTGSAYGYTF	TGCGCCAGCAGCCAGGCCGGGACAGGGTCAGCCTATGGCTACACCTTC
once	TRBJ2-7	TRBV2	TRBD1	CASPVRPGGYPTQYEQYF	TGTGCCAGCCCCGTAAGGCCAGGGGGCTATCCGACTCAATACGAGCAGTACTTC
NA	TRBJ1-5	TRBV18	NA	CASSRGREQPQHF	TGTGCCAGCTCACGGGGACGGGAGCAGCCCCAGCATTTT
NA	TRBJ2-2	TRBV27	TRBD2	CASISLAGAAGELFF	TGTGCCAGCATTTCCCTAGCGGGGGCGGCCGGGGAGCTGTTTTTT